The T cell receptor (beta chain) under discussion was sequenced for a study of T cells in localized non-small cell lung cancer. The table lists this clone with a count of one. Germline V gene data show CDR1 as PRHDT and CDR2 as FYEKMQ (reference sequence). With V trimmed by 5 bases and J by 0 bases, 8 bases remained unmatched. This CDR3 has 17 residues. Method: immunoSEQ multiplex PCR; TCRdb's copy keeps in-frame clones and lacks some. This table has roughly 30,000 clones, about nine tenths appearing once. The gene calls are TRBV13 and TRBJ2-1; 9 nucleotides line up with TRBD2. This TCR was sampled from a woman aged 35 to 70 with stage I lung adenocarcinoma. The material sequenced was peripheral blood, taken before any cancer treatment. CDR3 sequence: CASSPLGRGGSYNEQFF. The CDR3 DNA sequence: TGTGCCAGCAGCCCCCTCGGGCGGGGGGGCTCCTACAATGAGCAGTTCTTC.